A selection of T cell receptor beta chains follows, all from one sample in a study of spatial heterogeneity in lung cancer. TCRdb reanalysed the 5' RACE reads using MiXCR and keeps one entry per CDR3 protein. Among tens of thousands of distinct CDR3 sequences listed, under 9% were seen once. The source material was PBMCs, sampled at surgery. The source is a male donor with early-stage non-small cell lung cancer. Both conserved end residues are part of each CDR3. Each record gives: J gene, clone size, D gene, V gene, CDR3 DNA, CDR3 protein. The D gene is left open where the match is weak. Clone size appears in some rows only: once, few, many, or a class for an expanded clone.

>TRBJ2-1|many|NA|TRBV29-1
TGCAGCGTTGAAGATCGGCAGGCGTGGAATGAGCAGTTCTTC
CSVEDRQAWNEQFF
>TRBJ1-2|many|NA|TRBV6-5
TGTGCCAGCAGTTACTCAGGGGGTGACGTTAACTATGGCTACACCTTC
CASSYSGGDVNYGYTF
>TRBJ1-1|once|NA|TRBV7-2
TGTGCCAGCCGATTGGGCAAAGGCACTGAAGCTTTCTTT
CASRLGKGTEAFF
>TRBJ2-7|many|NA|TRBV28
TGTGCCAGCAGCGGTACAGGGGCGGAGGGCTACGAGCAGTACTTC
CASSGTGAEGYEQYF
>TRBJ2-1|few|NA|TRBV28
TGTGCCAGCAGCCGACTTAGGACTTCCGTGGATGAGCAGTTCTTC
CASSRLRTSVDEQFF
>TRBJ1-5|NA|NA|TRBV12-3/TRBV12-4
TGTGCCAGCAGTTTCAGATCGGTAGGCAATCAGCCCCAGCATTTT
CASSFRSVGNQPQHF
>TRBJ2-7|many|TRBD2|TRBV29-1
TGCAGCGTCAAAGCGGGAGTAGGCCACGAGCAGTACTTC
CSVKAGVGHEQYF
>TRBJ2-5|many|NA|TRBV29-1
TGCAGCGTTGAAGGCCCGGGGGAGACCCAGTACTTC
CSVEGPGETQYF
>TRBJ2-7|few|NA|TRBV11-2
TGTGCCAGCAGCCCTGACACACCCTACGAGCAGTACTTC
CASSPDTPYEQYF
>TRBJ2-5|many|NA|TRBV28
TGTGCCAGCAGTAAAACTAGCTTGGTGACCCAGTACTTC
CASSKTSLVTQYF
>TRBJ2-1|many|TRBD1|TRBV24-1
TGTGCCACCAGTGATTTCCCGGGACAGGGGACGGATGAGCAGTTCTTC
CATSDFPGQGTDEQFF
>TRBJ2-7|NA|NA|TRBV5-1
TGCGCCAGCAGCTTGGTCGGGAGTACCTACGAGCAGTACTTC
CASSLVGSTYEQYF
>TRBJ1-2|many|NA|TRBV20-1
TGCAGTGCTTTACCTCAATCCTATAATGGCTACACCTTC
CSALPQSYNGYTF
>TRBJ2-1|NA|NA|TRBV27
TGTGCCAGCAGTCCCTTCATTGGAAATGAGCAGTTCTTC
CASSPFIGNEQFF
>TRBJ2-2|medium-sized|NA|TRBV27
TGTGCCAGCAAGGAGGGGAACACCGGGGAGCTGTTTTTT
CASKEGNTGELFF
>TRBJ1-3|many|NA|TRBV10-3
TGTGCCATCAGTGAGCCCGACTTCGCTGGAAACACCATATATTTT
CAISEPDFAGNTIYF
>TRBJ2-4|many|NA|TRBV24-1
TGTGCCACCCAGTCCCCACAGGGAGACATTCAGTACTTC
CATQSPQGDIQYF